This TCR beta chain appears in the sequencing data of a study of radiotherapy plus CTLA-4 blockade in lung cancer (dated by TCRdb to the late 2010s). General notes on the study: Objective responses were observed in 18% of enrolled patients, and disease control was achieved in around 30%.

The CDR3, from cysteine to phenylalanine, totals 13 residues. Solely the CDR3 DNA is kept, with 39 bases framed from the first base. Germline trimming: 3 bases from V, 4 bases from J; junction bases outside gene matches: 0. For CDR1 and CDR2, the germline V gene lists SNHLY and FYNNEI. This clone occurred once. What antigen it recognizes has not been identified. No much larger clonotype is one base removed from it; base qualities were not supplied. Summary of the overall study and its limitations: After treatment with radiotherapy and ipilimumab, TCR clones that came from tumors expanded in the peripheral blood. The strongest predictors of response were reported to be early dynamic shifts in blood T cell clones along with a rise in serum interferon-beta following radiation.

Libraries were prepared through the immunoSEQ multiplex PCR assay. The table was pulled from immuneACCESS by TCRdb, which kept in-frame rearrangements only. Such tables lose some clones; where checked, under half of the loss comes from unresolved V genes, and the rest has no known cause. The sample yields about 73,000 clones; more than 75% were counted once. The ten largest clones represent 35% to 45% of the sample. The study tested focal radiation therapy combined with CTLA-4 blockade (ipilimumab) in patients with chemo-refractory metastatic non-small-cell lung cancer. The sample was peripheral blood, taken from a patient treated with radiotherapy plus ipilimumab. The receptor was isolated from a human donor with non-small cell lung cancer that progressed on radiotherapy plus ipilimumab. The chain is assembled from TRBV2 and TRBJ1-5, and TRBD1 aligns with 7 junction nucleotides. The CDR3 protein: CASSDRGNQPQHF. The DNA sequence reads TGTGCCAGCAGTGACAGGGGGAATCAGCCCCAGCATTTT.